The 20 T cell receptor beta chains below come from one sample, sequenced in a study of shared clonotypes between healthy human individuals. The data were produced by immunoSEQ multiplex PCR, yet TCRdb's version contains in-frame clones alone and is incomplete. Here the sample spans about half a million clones, roughly 77% being singletons. The source material was PBMCs. The receptors were sampled from a woman aged 40 to 55 in good health. Some clones in this sample may be carry-over from other donors' samples.

The gene calls are TRBV19 and TRBJ1-4; D unclear. V lost 8 bases to trimming and J lost 0 bases, with 13 bases between them. CDR1 LNHDA and CDR2 SQIVND come from the germline V gene (reference sequence). This CDR3 has 15 residues. The CDR3 DNA is TGTGCCAGTTCAGACCGAACTGCAACTAATGAAAAACTGTTTTTT. This encodes CASSDRTATNEKLFF.

CDR3 in DNA: TGTGCCAGCAGCGTATCAACCAGGGGGCCGGTAAATGAGCAGTTCTTC. Its protein is CASSVSTRGPVNEQFF. V and J are TRBV9 and TRBJ2-1; the match to TRBD1 covers 8 bases. V shed 1 base and J 7 bases; nucleotides not matched to a gene: 10. This CDR3 region has 16 residues. Germline CDR1 reads SGDLS; CDR2 reads YYNGEE.

This chain connects TRBV29-1 to TRBJ2-1; 8 bases align to TRBD2. Trimming took 1 base from V and 9 from J; bases not matched to a gene: 11. The CDR3 length is 15 residues. From germline, CDR1 is SQVTM and CDR2 ANQGSEA. Here the CDR3 DNA reads TGCAGCGTTGAAGGACCGGGAGGGTTCGGAGGTGAGCAGTTCTTC. It is translated as CSVEGPGGFGGEQFF.

As to this clone: This sample includes further DNA sequences coding for the same CDR3. The V call is TRBV6-5, the J call TRBJ1-1; TRBD1 might be the D (5 bases). This CDR3 comprises 15 residues. Germline V gene lookup returns CDR1 MNHEY and CDR2 SVGAGI. V lost 0 bases, J lost 5 bases, and 13 bases lay in between. CDR3 region: CASSYSKWGGTEAFF. The CDR3 region has the DNA TGTGCCAGCAGTTACTCGAAATGGGGGGGGACTGAAGCTTTCTTT.

The gene calls are TRBV28 and TRBJ1-4; maybe TRBD1 (5 bases). Trimming took 5 bases from V and 7 from J, leaving 20 bases between them. Germline CDR1 and CDR2: MDHEN and SYDVKM. The CDR3 consists of 16 residues. The CDR3 DNA follows: TGTGCCAGCAGTCCCCGGGGCACAGCGGCGCTTGAAAAACTGTTTTTT. Its protein is CASSPRGTAALEKLFF.

This chain connects TRBV7-8 to TRBJ2-5, with D possibly TRBD1 on 6 matching bases. V was shortened by 0 bases and J by 2 bases, with 16 bases between the two germline ends. Germline V CDR1 and CDR2: SGHVS, FQNEAQ. The CDR3 is 17 residues long. CDR3 loop: CASSLAPQGRAQETQYF. CDR3 bases: TGTGCCAGCAGCTTAGCTCCACAGGGCCGGGCACAAGAGACCCAGTACTTC.

The rearrangement uses TRBV19 and TRBJ1-5; 8 bases fit TRBD1. The CDR3 totals 18 residues. V was clipped by 0 bases and J by 5 bases; unmatched bases: 12. Per the germline V gene, CDR1 is LNHDA and CDR2 is SQIVND (reference sequence). This CDR3 reads CASSIDRTGKKKDQPQHF. The CDR3 bases are TGTGCCAGTAGTATAGATAGGACAGGGAAGAAGAAGGATCAGCCCCAGCATTTT.

The rearrangement joins TRBV7-8 to TRBJ1-1; D not certain. The germline V gene has CDR1 SGHVS and CDR2 FQNEAQ. The length of the CDR3 is 12 residues. Between the trimmed V and J ends, which lost 5 bases and 7 bases, there was a span of 11 bases. The CDR3 region has the DNA TGTGCCAGCAGCCTCGACTTACTTGAAGCTTTCTTT. Translating it yields CASSLDLLEAFF.

The CDR3 protein is CASSLARGARTQETQYF. The DNA for the CDR3 is TGCGCCAGCAGCTTAGCGAGGGGCGCGAGAACCCAAGAGACCCAGTACTTC. This chain uses TRBV5-1 with TRBJ2-5, with D perhaps matching TRBD1 or TRBD2 (5 bases each). The length of the CDR3 is 17 residues. Germline lookup yields CDR1 SGHRS and CDR2 YFSETQ. The V end lost 2 bases, the J end lost 1 base, and 18 bases lay between the germline ends.

The DNA of the CDR3 is TGTGCCAGCAGCGCTATCTCGACGGCAACTAATGAAAAACTGTTTTTT. Its translation: CASSAISTATNEKLFF. The chain has TRBV9 and TRBJ1-4; unclear D gene. CDR3 length: 16 residues. The V and J ends lost 3 bases and 0 bases respectively, with 12 bases between them. Per germline, CDR1 SGDLS and CDR2 YYNGEE.

This clone was counted a single time. The CDR3 sequence is CASSFWGQGGTGELFF. CDR3 DNA sequence: TGTGCCAGCAGTTTCTGGGGACAGGGTGGCACCGGGGAGCTGTTTTTT. The V gene is TRBV28, the J gene TRBJ2-2, with TRBD1 identical over 9 bases. V was pared by 3 bases and J by 4 bases, with 6 bases of the junction left unmatched. Looked up from germline, CDR1 is MDHEN and CDR2 is SYDVKM. This CDR3 region has 16 residues.

This clone was found once. The chain recombines TRBV5-6 with TRBJ1-2, with 7 positions matching TRBD1. Germline assignment: CDR1 SGHDT and CDR2 YYEEEE. V trimming: 3 bases; J trimming: 2 bases; junction bases outside the gene matches: 10. This CDR3 comprises 16 residues. CDR3 amino acids: CASSSDPGTANYGYTF. CDR3 DNA: TGTGCCAGCAGCTCGGATCCCGGGACAGCAAACTATGGCTACACCTTC. Using reference TRBV5-6 and TRBJ1-2 for the parts outside the CDR3, the full variable domain is DAGVTQSPTHLIKTRGQQVTLRCSPKSGHDTVSWYQQALGQGPQFIFQYYEEEERQRGNFPDRFSGHQFPNYSSELNVNALLLGDSALYLCASSSDPGTANYGYTFGSGTRLTVV.

The chain joins TRBV18 to TRBJ1-1; no clear D gene. The ends were cut back, 3 bases at V and 1 base at J, with 12 bases in the middle. This CDR3 contains 15 residues. CDR1 KGHSH and CDR2 LQKENI come from the germline V gene. CDR3 sequence: CASSPVLTENTEAFF. The CDR3 DNA reads TGTGCCAGCTCACCCGTCCTGACTGAGAACACTGAAGCTTTCTTT.

The chain uses TRBV11-1 and TRBJ1-2, with 8 bases aligning to TRBD1. The CDR3 runs to 14 residues. In germline, CDR1 is SGHAT, CDR2 FQDESV (reference sequence). V shed 5 bases and J 0 bases; nucleotides not matched to a gene: 2. The CDR3 DNA follows: TGTGCCAGCAGCGAGACAGGGGCTAACTATGGCTACACCTTC. Residues: CASSETGANYGYTF. Full variable domain (remainder filled in from reference TRBV11-1 and TRBJ1-2): EAEVAQSPRYKITEKSQAVAFWCDPISGHATLYWYRQILGQGPELLVQFQDESVVDDSQLPKDRFSAERLKGVDSTLKIQPAELGDSAMYLCASSETGANYGYTFGSGTRLTVV.

The chain carries TRBV7-9 and TRBJ2-1; TRBD2 might be the D (6 bases). V lost 1 base and J lost 8, with 15 bases in between. Germline V CDR1 and CDR2: SEHNR, FQNEAQ (reference sequence). CDR3 length: 15 amino acids. CDR3 region: CASSLGRAQEDEQFF. In DNA, the CDR3 is TGTGCCAGCAGCTTAGGGAGGGCTCAGGAGGATGAGCAGTTCTTC.

The gene calls are TRBV5-6 and TRBJ2-2; D is ambiguous. Trimming stripped 1 base from V and 4 bases from J, with 17 bases between. This CDR3 has 17 amino acids. Germline values: CDR1 SGHDT, CDR2 YYEEEE. CDR3 amino acids: CASSLFAANPGTGELFF. CDR3 DNA sequence: TGTGCCAGCAGCTTGTTCGCGGCGAACCCTGGCACCGGGGAGCTGTTTTTT.

The chain joins TRBV10-3 to TRBJ2-3; D perhaps matches TRBD2 (5 bases). With 6 bases removed from V and 0 bases from J, the gap between germline ends came to 13 bases. The CDR3 spans 15 residues. Germline loops: CDR1 ENHRY, CDR2 SYGVKD. The CDR3 loop is CAIRRGERSTDTQYF. In DNA form, the CDR3 reads TGTGCCATCAGACGGGGTGAACGGAGCACAGATACGCAGTATTTT.

The V call is TRBV27, the J call TRBJ2-1; D is perhaps TRBD1 (6 bases). The V and J ends lost 3 bases and 6 bases respectively, with 12 bases between them. The germline gives CDR1 MNHEY, CDR2 SMNVEV (reference sequence). This CDR3 region has 14 residues. The CDR3: CASSFWAGANEQFF. The CDR3 region has the DNA TGTGCCAGCAGTTTCTGGGCAGGGGCCAATGAGCAGTTCTTC.

This clone was observed a single time. The chain has TRBV18 and TRBJ1-4; TRBD1 matches at 7 bases. This CDR3 has 14 residues. J gave up 6 bases and V 3 bases, and 4 bases lay outside the gene matches. Germline assignment: CDR1 KGHSH and CDR2 LQKENI. CDR3 region: CASSPETGHEKLFF. Written as DNA, the CDR3 is TGTGCCAGCTCACCGGAGACAGGGCATGAAAAACTGTTTTTT.

The chain links TRBV9 to TRBJ2-3; 7 bases map to TRBD1. Losses at the gene ends were 4 bases for V and 4 bases for J; bases not matched to a gene: 12. The CDR3 runs 16 residues. CDR1 is SGDLS, CDR2 YYNGEE, per germline. CDR3: CASSPSLGQDPDTQYF. The CDR3 DNA is TGTGCCAGCAGCCCTTCCCTCGGACAGGATCCAGATACGCAGTATTTT.